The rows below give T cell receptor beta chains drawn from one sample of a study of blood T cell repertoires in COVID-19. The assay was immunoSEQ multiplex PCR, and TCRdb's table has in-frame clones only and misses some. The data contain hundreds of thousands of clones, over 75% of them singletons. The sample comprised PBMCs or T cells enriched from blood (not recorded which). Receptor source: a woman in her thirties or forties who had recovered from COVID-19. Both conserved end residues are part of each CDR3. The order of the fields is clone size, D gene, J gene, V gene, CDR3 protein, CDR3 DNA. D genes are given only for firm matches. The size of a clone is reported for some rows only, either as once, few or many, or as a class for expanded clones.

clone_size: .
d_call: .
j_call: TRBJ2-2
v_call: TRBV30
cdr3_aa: CAWKAGRSTGELFF
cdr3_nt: TGTGCCTGGAAAGCAGGGCGGAGCACCGGGGAGCTGTTTTTT

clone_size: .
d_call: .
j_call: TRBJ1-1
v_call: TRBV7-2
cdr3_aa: CASSSREGTEAFF
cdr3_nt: TGTGCCAGCAGCTCAAGAGAGGGTACTGAAGCTTTCTTT

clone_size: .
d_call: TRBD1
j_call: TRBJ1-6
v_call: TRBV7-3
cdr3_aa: CASSLTGDYNSPLHF
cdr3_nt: TGTGCCAGCAGCCTGACAGGGGACTATAATTCACCCCTCCACTTT

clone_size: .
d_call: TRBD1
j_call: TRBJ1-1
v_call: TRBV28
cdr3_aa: CASSRSTGLAFF
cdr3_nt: TGTGCCAGCAGTCGTTCGACAGGGTTAGCTTTCTTT

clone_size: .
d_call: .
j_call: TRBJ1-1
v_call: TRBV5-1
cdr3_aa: CASSLDVVFEMNTEAFF
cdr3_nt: TGCGCCAGCAGCTTGGACGTGGTTTTTGAGATGAACACTGAAGCTTTCTTT

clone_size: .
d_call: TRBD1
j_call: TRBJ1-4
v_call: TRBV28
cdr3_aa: CASRPRQGWGEKLFF
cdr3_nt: TGTGCCAGTCGTCCGAGACAGGGATGGGGTGAAAAACTGTTTTTT

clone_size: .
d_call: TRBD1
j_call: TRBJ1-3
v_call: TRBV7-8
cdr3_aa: CASSPRGTGSSGNTIYF
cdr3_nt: TGTGCCAGCAGCCCGCGGGGGACAGGCAGCTCTGGAAACACCATATATTTT

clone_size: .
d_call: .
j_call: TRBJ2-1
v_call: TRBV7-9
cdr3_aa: CASSSHTGKGSSPGFF
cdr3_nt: TGTGCCAGCAGCTCACACACAGGGAAAGGGTCGAGCCCTGGGTTCTTC

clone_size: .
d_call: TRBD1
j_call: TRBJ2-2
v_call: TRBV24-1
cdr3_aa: CATRPTDRGQLFF
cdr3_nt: TGTGCCACCAGGCCTACCGACAGGGGTCAGCTGTTTTTT

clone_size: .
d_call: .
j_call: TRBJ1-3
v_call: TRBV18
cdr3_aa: CASSPSRDSGNTIYF
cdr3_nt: TGTGCCAGCTCACCATCCAGGGACTCTGGAAACACCATATATTTT

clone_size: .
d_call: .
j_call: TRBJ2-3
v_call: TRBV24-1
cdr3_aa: CATSDWAEDTQYF
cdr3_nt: TGTGCCACCAGTGATTGGGCCGAGGATACGCAGTATTTT

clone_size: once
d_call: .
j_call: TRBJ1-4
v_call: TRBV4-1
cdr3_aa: CASSQVAGNENEKLFF
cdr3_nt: TGCGCCAGCAGCCAAGTTGCAGGGAACGAGAACGAAAAACTGTTTTTT

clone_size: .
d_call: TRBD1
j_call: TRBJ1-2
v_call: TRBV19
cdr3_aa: CASRDITGVNYGYTF
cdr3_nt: TGTGCCAGTAGGGACATTACAGGGGTTAACTATGGCTACACCTTC

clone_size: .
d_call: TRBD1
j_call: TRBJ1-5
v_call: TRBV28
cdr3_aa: CASSSTGASNQPQHF
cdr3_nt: TGTGCCAGCAGTTCGACAGGGGCGTCCAATCAGCCCCAGCATTTT

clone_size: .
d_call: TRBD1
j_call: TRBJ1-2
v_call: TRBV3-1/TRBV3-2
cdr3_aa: CASRGGQAYGYTF
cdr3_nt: TGTGCCAGCAGGGGAGGACAGGCGTATGGCTACACCTTC

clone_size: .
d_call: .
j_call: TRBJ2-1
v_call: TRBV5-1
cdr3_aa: CASSLEVVSVEQFF
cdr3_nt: TGCGCCAGCAGCTTGGAAGTAGTTTCGGTTGAGCAGTTCTTC

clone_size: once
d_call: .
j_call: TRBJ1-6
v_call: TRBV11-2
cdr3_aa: CASSLEVSNSPLHF
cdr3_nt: TGTGCCAGCAGCTTAGAAGTCAGTAATTCACCCCTCCACTTT

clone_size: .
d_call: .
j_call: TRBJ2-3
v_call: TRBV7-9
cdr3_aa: CASSPLRQPTDTQYF
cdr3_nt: TGTGCCAGCAGCCCTCTTCGACAGCCCACAGATACGCAGTATTTT

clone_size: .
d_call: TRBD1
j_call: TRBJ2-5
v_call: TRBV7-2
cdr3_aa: CASSLEQGASAQYF
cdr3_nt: TGTGCCAGCAGCTTAGAACAGGGGGCATCGGCCCAGTACTTC

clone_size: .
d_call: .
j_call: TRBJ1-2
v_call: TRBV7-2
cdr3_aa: CASSPLRGTNYGYTF
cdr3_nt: TGTGCCAGCAGCCCACTTAGGGGAACTAACTATGGCTACACCTTC

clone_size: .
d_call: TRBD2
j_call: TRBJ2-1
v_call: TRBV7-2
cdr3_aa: CASSLAHLAGVNEQFF
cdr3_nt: TGTGCCAGCAGCTTGGCTCACCTAGCGGGAGTCAATGAGCAGTTCTTC

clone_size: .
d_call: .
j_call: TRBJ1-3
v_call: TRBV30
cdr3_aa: CAWSEPGSPTGNTIYF
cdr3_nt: TGTGCCTGGAGTGAACCAGGGTCTCCTACTGGAAACACCATATATTTT

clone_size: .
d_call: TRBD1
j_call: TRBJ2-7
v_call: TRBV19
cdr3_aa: CASSTGTGYEQYF
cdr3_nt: TGTGCCAGTAGTACCGGGACAGGCTACGAGCAGTACTTC

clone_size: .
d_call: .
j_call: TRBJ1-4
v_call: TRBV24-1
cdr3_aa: CATQPRGPFREKLFF
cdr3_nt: TGTGCCACCCAACCGCGGGGGCCCTTTAGGGAAAAACTGTTTTTT

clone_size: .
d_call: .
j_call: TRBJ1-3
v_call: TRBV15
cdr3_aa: CATSRDRGSGNTIYF
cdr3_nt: TGTGCCACCAGCAGAGACAGGGGTTCTGGAAACACCATATATTTT

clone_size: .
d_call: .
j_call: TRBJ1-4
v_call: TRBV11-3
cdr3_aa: CASTQGGAATNEKLFF
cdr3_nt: TGTGCCAGCACTCAAGGTGGGGCAGCAACTAATGAAAAACTGTTTTTT

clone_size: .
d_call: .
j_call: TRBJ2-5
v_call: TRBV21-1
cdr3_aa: CASSKTGTACSFQETQYF
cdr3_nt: TGTGCCAGCAGCAAAACTGGGACAGCTTGCAGTTTCCAAGAGACCCAGTACTTC

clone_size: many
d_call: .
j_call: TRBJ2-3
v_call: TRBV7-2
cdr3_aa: CASSRSRTQYF
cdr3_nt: TGTGCCAGCAGCCGCAGTCGTACGCAGTATTTT

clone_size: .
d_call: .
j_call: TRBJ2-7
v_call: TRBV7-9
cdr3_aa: CASTYGGRAPSYEQYF
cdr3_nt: TGTGCCAGCACGTATGGCGGCAGGGCCCCTTCCTACGAGCAGTACTTC

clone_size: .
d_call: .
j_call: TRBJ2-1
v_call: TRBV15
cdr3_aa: CATSRDKGDEQFF
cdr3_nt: TGTGCCACCAGCAGAGATAAAGGGGATGAGCAGTTCTTC

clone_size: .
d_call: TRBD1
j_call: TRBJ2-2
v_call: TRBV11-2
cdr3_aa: CASSLGGQGLFGELFF
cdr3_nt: TGTGCCAGCAGCTTAGGGGGACAGGGGTTATTCGGGGAGCTGTTTTTT

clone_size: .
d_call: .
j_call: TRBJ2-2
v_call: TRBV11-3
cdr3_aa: CASSQGPGTGELFF
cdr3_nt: TGTGCCAGCAGTCAGGGGCCGGGCACCGGGGAGCTGTTTTTT

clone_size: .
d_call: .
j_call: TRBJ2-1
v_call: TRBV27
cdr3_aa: CASSFGTYGYNEQFF
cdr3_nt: TGTGCCAGCAGTTTTGGGACTTACGGATACAATGAGCAGTTCTTC

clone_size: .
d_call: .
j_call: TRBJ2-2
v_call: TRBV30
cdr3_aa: CAWRPLWAEELFF
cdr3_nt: TGTGCCTGGAGACCCCTTTGGGCAGAGGAGCTGTTTTTT

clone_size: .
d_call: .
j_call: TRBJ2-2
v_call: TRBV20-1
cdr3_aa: CSASTANTGELFF
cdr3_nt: TGCAGTGCTAGTACGGCGAACACCGGGGAGCTGTTTTTT

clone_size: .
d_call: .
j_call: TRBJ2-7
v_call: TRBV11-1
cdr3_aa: CASSPPWAASDFEQYF
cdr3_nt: TGTGCCAGCAGCCCCCCGTGGGCCGCCTCCGATTTCGAGCAGTACTTC

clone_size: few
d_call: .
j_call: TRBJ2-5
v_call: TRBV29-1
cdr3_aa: CSVMGARGQQETQYF
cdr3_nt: TGCAGCGTTATGGGGGCTCGAGGACAACAAGAGACCCAGTACTTC

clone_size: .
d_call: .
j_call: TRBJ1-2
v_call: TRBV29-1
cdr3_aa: CSVLAYYGYTF
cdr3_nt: TGCAGCGTTCTGGCCTACTATGGCTACACCTTC

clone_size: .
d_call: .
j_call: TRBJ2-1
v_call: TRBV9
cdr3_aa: CASSVVSGGIEQFF
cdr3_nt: TGTGCCAGCAGCGTAGTCTCAGGAGGGATTGAGCAGTTCTTC

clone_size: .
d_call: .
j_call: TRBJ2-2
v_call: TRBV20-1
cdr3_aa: CSASQNTGELFF
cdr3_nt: TGCAGTGCTAGTCAGAACACCGGGGAGCTGTTTTTT

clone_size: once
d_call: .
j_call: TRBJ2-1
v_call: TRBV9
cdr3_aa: CASSVVGERGEQFF
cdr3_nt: TGTGCCAGCAGCGTAGTTGGGGAAAGGGGTGAGCAGTTCTTC

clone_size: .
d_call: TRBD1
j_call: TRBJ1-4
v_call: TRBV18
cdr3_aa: CASSPLPGQGRQKLFF
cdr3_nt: TGTGCCAGCTCACCACTGCCGGGACAGGGGAGGCAAAAACTGTTTTTT

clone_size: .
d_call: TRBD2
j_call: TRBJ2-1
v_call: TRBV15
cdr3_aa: CATSGTSGHYNEQFF
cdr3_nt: TGTGCCACCAGCGGGACTAGCGGCCACTACAATGAGCAGTTCTTC

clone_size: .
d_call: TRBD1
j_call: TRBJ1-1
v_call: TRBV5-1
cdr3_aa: CASKGTAEAFF
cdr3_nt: TGCGCCAGCAAGGGGACAGCTGAAGCTTTCTTT

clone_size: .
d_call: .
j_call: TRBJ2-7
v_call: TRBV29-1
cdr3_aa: CSVRTGLSYEQYF
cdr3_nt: TGCAGCGTTAGGACAGGACTATCCTACGAGCAGTACTTC